Following are 14 T cell receptor beta chains from one sample sequenced in a study of blood T cell repertoires in COVID-19. The assay was immunoSEQ multiplex PCR, and TCRdb's table has in-frame clones only and misses some. Among some 70,000 clones listed, about 91% were seen once. The material sequenced was peripheral blood. The receptors originated from a human donor with active COVID-19. The donor label of this sample is uncertain.

V is TRBV28 and J is TRBJ2-3, with a tentative D call TRBD2 (6 bases). Trimming removed 6 bases from V and 1 base from J, with 11 bases in between. CDR3 size: 14 residues. Germline V gene data show CDR1 as MDHEN and CDR2 as SYDVKM. This CDR3 is CASSPGVGTDTQYF. The CDR3 nucleotides are TGTGCCAGCAGCCCGGGGGTCGGCACAGATACGCAGTATTTT.

The chain has TRBV4-3 and TRBJ2-2; D remains ambiguous. The CDR3 sequence is 19 residues long. Per germline, CDR1 LGHNA and CDR2 YSLEER. V was pared by 1 base and J by 2 bases, with 20 bases between. The CDR3 DNA sequence: TGCGCCAGCAGCCAAGCTCTGGGCAGAATCGCCGAAAACACCGGGGAGCTGTTTTTT. As protein: CASSQALGRIAENTGELFF.

The chain employs TRBV12-3 or TRBV12-4 and TRBJ2-5; 10 bases match TRBD2. J was trimmed by 4 bases and V by 8 bases; bases with no gene match: 4. The CDR3 runs to 13 residues. Here the CDR3 DNA reads TGTGCCAGCGTAGCGGGAGGAGGAGAGACCCAGTACTTC. It specifies CASVAGGGETQYF.

The chain links TRBV19 to TRBJ1-3; D possibly corresponds to TRBD1 (6 bases). Trimming shortened V by 7 bases and J by 0 bases, and 10 bases separated the two germline ends. The CDR3 extends over 14 amino acids. Germline lookup yields CDR1 LNHDA and CDR2 SQIVND (reference sequence). CDR3 in amino acids: CASTTGSSGNTIYF. The CDR3 DNA is TGTGCCAGTACTACAGGGTCCTCTGGAAACACCATATATTTT.

For the CDR3, the DNA is TGTGCCAGCACCTTGGGGGGACAGGGTTACAATGAGCAGTTCTTC. This gives the protein CASTLGGQGYNEQFF. The chain joins TRBV28 to TRBJ2-1; 9 nucleotides align to TRBD1. After removal of 7 bases from V and 4 bases from J, the junction contained 8 bases not matched to a gene. This CDR3 contains 15 residues. CDR1 and CDR2 from the germline V gene are MDHEN and SYDVKM.

This clone was recorded once. V gene TRBV7-2 combines with J gene TRBJ1-2, with TRBD1 as a possible D gene (5 bases). V lost 1 base, J lost 10 bases, and 13 bases lay in between. Per germline, CDR1 SGHTA and CDR2 FQGNSA. This CDR3 is 13 amino acids long. Written as DNA, the CDR3 is TGTGCCAGCAGCTTAGACAGGAGAGATGCCTACACCTTC. Translation gives CASSLDRRDAYTF.

The CDR3 DNA sequence: TGTGCCAGCAGACCGACTAGCGGGAGGGCTTGGGAGCAGTACTTC. This translates into CASRPTSGRAWEQYF. The chain carries TRBV7-6 and TRBJ2-7, with 14 bases lining up with TRBD2. The CDR3 loop spans 15 amino acids. Germline CDR1 is SGHVS and CDR2 is FNYEAQ. After removal of 6 bases from V and 7 bases from J, the junction contained 8 bases not matched to a gene.

This clone occurred once. The gene calls are TRBV9 and TRBJ2-2, with 11 bases fitting TRBD2. Germline loops: CDR1 SGDLS, CDR2 YYNGEE. The V segment lost 3 bases and the J segment 9 bases; nucleotides outside the gene matches: 7. CDR3 length: 15 amino acids. CDR3 sequence: CASSAGTSGGRELFF. The CDR3 DNA reads TGTGCCAGCAGCGCAGGGACTAGCGGAGGGAGGGAGCTGTTTTTT.

V and J are TRBV19 and TRBJ2-5, with TRBD2 matching over 8 bases. The CDR3 loop spans 14 amino acids. Trimming at V came to 5 bases and at J to 5 bases, leaving 7 bases not matched to a gene. Germline-derived CDR1 and CDR2 are LNHDA and SQIVND (reference sequence). The CDR3 is CASSQGSGKETQYF. CDR3 nucleotides: TGTGCCAGTAGTCAGGGTAGCGGGAAGGAGACCCAGTACTTC. Together with reference TRBV19 and TRBJ2-5, the CDR3 gives the full variable domain: DGGITQSPKYLFRKEGQNVTLSCEQNLNHDAMYWYRQDPGQGLRLIYYSQIVNDFQKGDIAEGYSVSREKKESFPLTVTSAQKNPTAFYLCASSQGSGKETQYFGPGTRLLVL.

The chain joins TRBV5-1 to TRBJ2-2, with 7 bases lining up with TRBD2. This CDR3 contains 15 residues. V was clipped by 4 bases and J by 5 bases; unmatched bases: 8. The germline V gene encodes CDR1 SGHRS and CDR2 YFSETQ. CDR3 sequence reads: CASSPGGGLTGELFF. The CDR3 DNA follows: TGCGCCAGCAGCCCTGGCGGGGGACTAACCGGGGAGCTGTTTTTT. The full variable domain, completed using reference TRBV5-1 and TRBJ2-2, is KAGVTQTPRYLIKTRGQQVTLSCSPISGHRSVSWYQQTPGQGLQFLFEYFSETQRNKGNFPGRFSGRQFSNSRSEMNVSTLELGDSALYLCASSPGGGLTGELFFGEGSRLTVL.

The chain links TRBV15 to TRBJ2-3; D possibly corresponds to TRBD2 (6 bases). Trimming took off 7 bases at V and 0 bases at J, with 8 bases between the two ends. Looked up from germline, CDR1 is LNHNV and CDR2 is YYDKDF (reference sequence). This CDR3 comprises 13 residues. CDR3 in amino acids: CATKLASTDTQYF. CDR3 in DNA: TGTGCCACCAAGCTAGCGAGCACAGATACGCAGTATTTT.

This clone has a single count. The chain links TRBV28 to TRBJ1-5; D may be TRBD1 (5 bases). Trimming removed 7 bases from V and 2 bases from J, with 21 bases in between. CDR3 length: 17 amino acids. Germline values: CDR1 MDHEN, CDR2 SYDVKM. This chain's CDR3 is CASTYGRVRGGNQPQHF. CDR3 nucleotide sequence: TGTGCCAGCACTTACGGGAGGGTACGAGGGGGCAATCAGCCCCAGCATTTT. Variable domain in full (rest from reference TRBV28 and TRBJ1-5): DVKVTQSSRYLVKRTGEKVFLECVQDMDHENMFWYRQDPGLGLRLIYFSYDVKMKEKGDIPEGYSVSREKKERFSLILESASTNQTSMYLCASTYGRVRGGNQPQHFGDGTRLSIL.

This clone has only one observation. This chain joins TRBV2 and TRBJ2-2; D uncertain. This CDR3 has 13 amino acids. V lost 8 bases and J 0 bases, leaving 7 bases between the germline ends. From germline, CDR1 is SNHLY and CDR2 FYNNEI. The CDR3 region has the DNA TGTGCCAGCTGTCCTTCGAACACCGGGGAGCTGTTTTTT. Its translation is CASCPSNTGELFF.

V gene TRBV15 combines with J gene TRBJ2-7, with 9 bases identical to TRBD1. The CDR3 covers 16 residues. Germline CDR1 and CDR2: LNHNV and YYDKDF (reference sequence). Trimming at V came to 2 bases and at J to 6 bases, leaving 11 bases not matched to a gene. CDR3 DNA sequence: TGTGCCACCAGCAGACGAACCGGGACAGGGATTTTCGAGCAGTACTTC. Protein sequence: CATSRRTGTGIFEQYF. The full variable domain, completed using reference TRBV15 and TRBJ2-7, is DAMVIQNPRYQVTQFGKPVTLSCSQTLNHNVMYWYQQKSSQAPKLLFHYYDKDFNNEADTPDNFQSRRPNTSFCFLDIRSPGLGDTAMYLCATSRRTGTGIFEQYFGPGTRLTVT.